This T cell receptor beta chain is drawn from a study of CD8+ T cells in alopecia areata. Whole-study results and caveats: The study found tofacitinib significantly decreased scalp clonality and expanded CD8+ clones among the top 100.

The germline gives CDR1 LGHNA, CDR2 YNFKEQ. The CDR3 has 14 residues. Trimming left V 1 base short and J 3 bases short, with 9 bases between. The treatment denotes: oral pan-JAK inhibitor, 5-10 mg twice daily. cDNA serving as the sequencing template came from extracted, reverse transcribed RNA. Clones were sequenced by immunoSEQ multiplex PCR, and TCRdb holds only the in-frame ones, with some missing. The sample carries more than 200,000 clones, around two fifths recorded once. The sample holds a few counts of this clone. Its antigen is currently unknown. The sample consisted of CD4+ T cells sorted from blood, taken at approximately week 36, from a patient treated with tofacitinib. The chain uses TRBV4-2 and TRBJ1-1; the D gene is possibly TRBD1 (6 bases). The clonotype comes from a human donor with alopecia areata. The CDR3 spells CASSQGTDHTEAFF. CDR3 DNA sequence: TGTGCCAGCAGCCAAGGGACAGACCACACTGAAGCTTTCTTT.